Sequencing of this T cell receptor (beta chain) was carried out in a study of T cell repertoires in cytomegalovirus infection. Study-wide background: HLA-B-restricted CMV epitopes that are well studied, plus recently identified HLA-C-restricted ones, were used by the study. An indication of both CMV infection and matching HLA type came from public TCR beta signatures.

MiXCR, run by TCRdb on the reads, gives a single entry per CDR3 protein. The table includes about 740,000 distinct CDR3 sequences, around 35% detected once. Germline CDR1 reads MGHRA; CDR2 reads YSYEKL. CDR3 length equals 12 residues. The V gene lost 0 bases and the J gene lost 6 bases, with 3 bases spanning the gap. On this clonotype itself: What it binds is unknown.

The rearrangement joins TRBV4-1 to TRBJ2-1, with no clear D. The TCR originated in a human donor in good health (CMV status not recorded). Some clones in this sample may be carry-over from other donors' samples. Here the sequenced sample was cultured PBMCs, taken from culture after CMV antigen stimulation. In DNA, the CDR3 is TGCGCCAGCAGCCAAGATGGCAATGAGCAGTTCTTC. Amino acids: CASSQDGNEQFF.